The rows below give T cell receptor beta chains drawn from one sample of a study of blood T cell repertoires in COVID-19. Some clones are missing from TCRdb's copy, which holds only in-frame ones; the method was immunoSEQ multiplex PCR. Of roughly 150,000 clones in the sample, around 90% are singletons; the top ten hold around 2.5%. Sequencing was performed on peripheral blood. These receptors came from a woman older than 75 with COVID-19, enrolled during active disease. The CDR3 runs from the conserved cysteine through the conserved F or W. The D gene is left open where the match is weak. The size field is filled for only some rows; it gives once, few, many or a size class.

V gene	CDR3 length	J gene	D gene	clone size	CDR3 DNA	CDR3 protein
TRBV5-6	14	TRBJ2-7	TRBD2	once	TGTGCCAGCAGCTTGGGCGGGAGCTCCTACGAGCAGTACTTC	CASSLGGSSYEQYF
TRBV7-9	15	TRBJ2-5	TRBD2	-	TGTGCCAGCAGCTCAGGACTAGCGGCCCAAGAGACCCAGTACTTC	CASSSGLAAQETQYF
TRBV7-9	15	TRBJ2-1	-	-	TGTGCCAGCAGTATTGGGGGCGGCTCCTACAATGAGCAGTTCTTC	CASSIGGGSYNEQFF
TRBV27	16	TRBJ2-2	TRBD1	-	TGTGCCAGCCGTTCGGGGACAGGGAAACGAATCGGGGAGCTGTTTTTT	CASRSGTGKRIGELFF
TRBV5-4	14	TRBJ2-1	TRBD2	-	TGTGCCAGCAGCTTGTTTCAGCGGGAGACTGAGCAGTTCTTC	CASSLFQRETEQFF
TRBV6-2/TRBV6-3	16	TRBJ1-3	TRBD1	-	TGTGCCAGCAGTTACACGAGCCAGGGGGCTGGAAACACCATATATTTT	CASSYTSQGAGNTIYF
TRBV16	14	TRBJ1-2	-	-	TGTGCCAGCAGCCAATACGGAGCCACCTATGGCTACACCTTC	CASSQYGATYGYTF
TRBV10-3	14	TRBJ1-2	-	-	TGTGCCATCAGTGACGGGGAGGATAACTATGGCTACACCTTC	CAISDGEDNYGYTF
TRBV5-1	15	TRBJ2-7	TRBD2	-	TGCGCCAGCAGCATACGACTAGCGGGAGCCTACGAGCAGTACTTC	CASSIRLAGAYEQYF
TRBV28	16	TRBJ1-2	TRBD1	-	TGTGCCAGCAGACTTCCGACAGGGGGCGCGAACTATGGCTACACCTTC	CASRLPTGGANYGYTF
TRBV12-3/TRBV12-4	13	TRBJ2-7	-	-	TGTGCCAGCACCGGGACTCCTCCCCACGAGCAGTACTTC	CASTGTPPHEQYF
TRBV25-1	15	TRBJ1-5	TRBD1	-	TGTGCCAGCAGTCCAACGGACAGGGGCCCTCAGCCCCAGCATTTT	CASSPTDRGPQPQHF
TRBV5-6	16	TRBJ1-5	TRBD1	-	TGTGCCAGCAGTTACAGGGGACGGGCTAGCAATCAGCCCCAGCATTTT	CASSYRGRASNQPQHF
TRBV29-1	14	TRBJ2-3	TRBD1	-	TGCAGCGGGCAGGGGGCAACACTCACAGATACGCAGTATTTT	CSGQGATLTDTQYF
TRBV7-2	11	TRBJ1-1	-	-	TGTGCCAGCAGCTCGAGAATTGAAGCTTTCTTT	CASSSRIEAFF
TRBV11-2	15	TRBJ1-1	TRBD1	-	TGTGCCAGCAGCCCAGGACAGGGAGGGGCCACTGAAGCTTTCTTT	CASSPGQGGATEAFF
TRBV6-4	14	TRBJ2-3	TRBD2	many	TGTGCCAGCAGTGACGGGACTAGCTCAGATACGCAGTATTTT	CASSDGTSSDTQYF
TRBV19	14	TRBJ1-6	TRBD1	-	TGTGCCAGTAACGCAGGGGGTTTCGATTCACCCCTCCACTTT	CASNAGGFDSPLHF
TRBV7-9	11	TRBJ2-7	TRBD1	once	TGTGCCGGACAGGGGGCCTACGAGCAGTACTTC	CAGQGAYEQYF
TRBV12-3/TRBV12-4	11	TRBJ2-1	-	-	TGTGCCAGCAGTGACCCGCGGGAGCAGTTCTTC	CASSDPREQFF
TRBV4-3	13	TRBJ1-5	-	-	TGCGCCAGCAGCCAAGAAGAGGGAGGGCCCCAGCATTTT	CASSQEEGGPQHF
TRBV15	16	TRBJ1-3	-	few	TGTGCCACCAGCAGACAACAAACAGGTGGCGGAAACACCATATATTTT	CATSRQQTGGGNTIYF
TRBV5-4	15	TRBJ1-2	TRBD1	-	TGTGCCAGCAGCTTGGGGACGACAGGGATTCAGGGCTACACCTTC	CASSLGTTGIQGYTF